This TCR beta chain came from a study of cytotoxic CD8 clonotypes in ibrutinib-treated CLL (TCRdb year 2021). About the study as a whole: The cohort included around 15 treatment-naive and some 10 relapsed/refractory patients; roughly 17 were IGHV unmutated. Partial responses were observed in around 25 patients and complete responses in 2; after a median follow-up of around 68 months, remission was maintained in 14 patients and progression was observed in around twelve. The response samples were drawn at a median of approximately 12 months into treatment, with a range of about 6 to 36 months. On average, each sample had about 250,000 productive templates and approximately 100,000 productive rearrangements. Longitudinal samples were available for about 30% of the 86 trial participants. Cryopreserved peripheral blood mononuclear cells were collected at three points: before therapy, at response, and at either sustained remission or disease progression. Patients were still on ibrutinib when every remission and progressive disease sample was collected. What the authors observed across the whole study: Baseline clonality exceeded that of age-matched healthy donors and correlated strongly with circulating CD8+ T-cell counts. Public clonotypes were rare and either shrank or stayed stable during treatment, and the rise in clonality at ibrutinib response reflected expansion of private clonotypes. Clonality rose at ibrutinib response, remained stable during sustained remission, and dropped back toward baseline at progression. Sustained-remission and progressing patients did not have matched sampling times, and lymph node repertoires were not examined.

The sample's time point label, in plain terms: progressive disease on ibrutinib. For TCR beta library preparation, approximately 2 micrograms of genomic DNA were extracted from the cryopreserved PBMCs. High-throughput TCR beta sequencing was performed on longitudinal blood samples from CLL patients receiving ibrutinib monotherapy. The patients took part in an open-label, single-center phase 2 trial of ibrutinib monotherapy. Counted from cysteine to phenylalanine, this CDR3 has 14 amino acids. Only the CDR3 DNA is retained, 42 bases long and in frame from the first base. Trimming removed 5 bases from V and 5 bases from J; the gene matches leave 6 bases unexplained. Taken from the germline V gene, the CDR1 and CDR2 loops are SQVTM and ANQGSEA. For this clone: The target of this receptor is not known. No much larger clone is present one base from it, and per-base qualities are unavailable.

Each clonotype received, on average, about 10x coverage in deep resolution sequencing performed on a MiSeq, where the target depth lay between 1 in 1 million and 1 in 200,000 T cells. TCR beta libraries were generated with the immunoSEQ hsTCRB Kit. On the authors' methods: Data were analyzed with ImmunoSEQ Data Assistant and ImmunoSEQ Analyzer, with V, D and J genes assigned per IMGT definitions. Clonality was computed as one minus normalized Shannon entropy of productive rearrangement frequencies, ranging from 0 to 1. Public clonotype analysis was restricted to overrepresented clonotypes comprising at least 0.05% of each patient's repertoire. About a dozen age-matched healthy donor repertoires from immuneACCESS served as clonality controls. This immuneACCESS table, as held by TCRdb, lists in-frame sequences with V and J called but not all clones. Of the missing ones, under half trace to an unresolved V gene in checked studies; the others have no known cause. The DNA was the basis for D and trimming; V, J and clone size are from that table. The sample data list 150,000 to 200,000 clones, and around nine tenths of these were observed just once. The ten top clones hold around 3.1% of the sample.

The clonotype originates from a human donor with chronic lymphocytic leukemia. In this chain, TRBV29-1 is recombined with TRBJ1-4; TRBD1 matches 9 bases in the middle. Source: PBMCs, taken at disease progression, from a patient treated with ibrutinib. The nucleotides are TGCAGCGTTACCTGGACAGGGGAAAATGAAAAACTGTTTTTT. Translated, this is CSVTWTGENEKLFF.